The 22 T cell receptor beta chains in this list originate from one sample, sequenced in a study of T cell clonality in common variable immunodeficiency. TCRdb's copy holds only in-frame clones and misses some; the assay was immunoSEQ multiplex PCR. The sample was found to contain under 40,000 clones, and every one recurs. The sample was peripheral blood mononuclear cells. Receptors originate from a person between 18 and 75 years old in good health.

This clone occurred many times. The read ends 3 residues early relative to the CDR3; the germline J gene fills the gap. This chain uses TRBV9 with TRBJ2-3; 12 bases match TRBD2. Germline CDR1 SGDLS, CDR2 YYNGEE. V dropped 0 bases and J dropped 2; count of bases not matched to a gene: 7. The CDR3 runs to 18 residues. CDR3 sequence reads: CASSVGLAGDSFTDTQYF. The CDR3 DNA, read in part, is TGTGCCAGCAGCGTAGGACTAGCGGGAGACTCATTCACAGATACG.

Ten or more counts support this clone. Sequencing ends 3 residues short of the CDR3 end; the germline J gene provides the rest. V and J are TRBV4-2 and TRBJ2-3; TRBD2 matches 7 bases. Germline V lookup: CDR1 LGHNA, CDR2 YNFKEQ. V was clipped by 1 base and J by 4 bases; unmatched bases: 14. This CDR3 region has 18 residues. The CDR3 reads CASSQGELGGSVADTQYF. CDR3 bases read: TGTGCCAGCAGCCAAGGGGAGCTAGGCGGGAGCGTCGCAGATACG.

This clone was seen more than once but under ten times. Sequencing ends 3 residues short of the CDR3 end; the germline J gene provides the rest. The gene calls are TRBV18 and TRBJ1-3, with D uncertain. Germline assignment: CDR1 KGHSH and CDR2 LQKENI. V dropped 1 base and J dropped 4 bases, with 8 bases sitting between them. This CDR3 has 14 residues. CDR3 bases read: TGTGCCAGCTCACCACAGGCCCTCGGAAACACC. Protein: CASSPQALGNT. The complete CDR3 reads CASSPQALGNTIYF. Complete variable domain (other parts from reference TRBV18 and TRBJ1-3): NAGVMQNPRHLVRRRGQEARLRCSPMKGHSHVYWYRQLPEEGLKFMVYLQKENIIDESGMPKERFSAEFPKEGPSILRIQQVVRGDSAAYFCASSPQALGNTIYFGEGSWLTVV.

In its sample, this clone was seen many times. The read terminates 3 residues before the CDR3 end, so the remaining end is supplied by the germline J gene. The chain couples TRBV7-8 to TRBJ2-1; TRBD2 is a possible D gene (6 bases). V lost 5 bases and J 7 bases, leaving 9 bases between the germline ends. The CDR3 runs 12 residues. Germline assignment: CDR1 SGHVS and CDR2 FQNEAQ. The CDR3 loop is CASSPGTNEQFF. CDR3 DNA (partial): TGTGCCAGCAGCCCCGGGACTAATGAG.

This clone was seen a handful of times. The observed sequence ends 3 residues before the CDR3 terminus, with the missing tail filled in from the germline J gene. The chain combines TRBV6-1 with TRBJ1-6; 7 positions match TRBD1. Per germline, CDR1 MNHNS and CDR2 SASEGT. The V segment lost 3 bases and the J segment 10 bases; nucleotides outside the gene matches: 6. The CDR3 runs 14 residues. The CDR3 spells CASSDETGPSPLHF. CDR3 bases read: TGTGCCAGCAGTGATGAGACAGGGCCCTCACCC.

This clone was observed many times. The read terminates 3 residues ahead of where the CDR3 ends, so the germline J gene completes it. The chain links TRBV20-1 to TRBJ2-7; D is ambiguous. The CDR3 runs to 13 residues. Deletions cut 3 bases from V and 0 bases from J, with 9 bases between. CDR1 DFQATT and CDR2 SNEGSKA come from the germline V gene (reference sequence). The CDR3 sequence: CSASDKPSYEQYF. Partial CDR3 DNA: TGCAGTGCTAGCGATAAGCCCTCCTACGAG.

This clone has at least ten counts. Sequencing ends 3 residues short of the CDR3 end; the germline J gene provides the rest. J is TRBJ1-5 and V is TRBV12-3 or TRBV12-4; D is perhaps TRBD1 (5 bases). This CDR3 spans 15 amino acids. The V end lost 6 bases, the J end lost 0 bases, and 12 bases lay between the germline ends. This CDR3 is CASRDGGHSNQPQHF. The covered CDR3 bases are TGTGCCAGCAGGGACGGAGGACATAGCAATCAGCCC.

This clone was observed at least ten times. The read falls 3 residues short of the CDR3 end, and the missing part is taken from the germline J gene. This chain connects TRBV7-2 to TRBJ2-2; D not certain. The V gene's germline CDR1 is SGHTA and CDR2 FQGNSA. This CDR3 has 15 residues. Trimming removed 3 bases from V and 0 bases from J, with 8 bases in between. CDR3 DNA, as far as it was read: TGTGCCAGCAGCTTGGGCGAGACGAACACCGGGGAG. Translating it yields CASSLGETNTGE. The CDR3 as a whole reads CASSLGETNTGELFF.

At least ten counts were recorded for this clone. The read is 3 residues too short to cover the CDR3 end, so that end is filled in from the germline J gene. The chain employs TRBV20-1 and TRBJ1-5; D is unresolved. Germline V CDR1 and CDR2: DFQATT, SNEGSKA (reference sequence). This CDR3 has 14 amino acids. V was shortened by 3 bases and J by 2 bases, with 11 bases between the two germline ends. The CDR3 is CSASRESGNQPQHF. The sequenced CDR3 bases are TGCAGTGCTAGTCGAGAGTCGGGCAATCAGCCC.

This clone occurred many times. The read terminates 3 residues ahead of where the CDR3 ends, so the germline J gene completes it. The chain is built from TRBV7-9 and TRBJ2-1, with D possibly being TRBD2 (5 bases). Germline CDR1 reads SEHNR; CDR2 reads FQNEAQ (reference sequence). The ends were cut back, 5 bases at V and 8 bases at J, with 10 bases in the middle. The CDR3 is made up of 12 amino acids. The sequenced part of the CDR3 DNA is TGTGCCAGCAGCCCCCTCGGGGATGAG. Its translation: CASSPLGDE. The entire CDR3 protein is CASSPLGDEQFF.

This clone has at least ten counts. Coverage ceases 3 residues before the CDR3 finishes, and the germline J gene fills in the end. The chain employs TRBV6-1 and TRBJ1-5; TRBD1 matches 8 bases. This CDR3 has 15 amino acids. Germline values: CDR1 MNHNS, CDR2 SASEGT. The junction had 3 bases not matched to a gene; V was cut back by 1 base and J by 4 bases. Partial CDR3 DNA: TGTGCCAGCAGTGAAGGGACAGGGCGGAATCAGCCC. This gives the protein CASSEGTGRNQP. In full, the CDR3 reads CASSEGTGRNQPQHF.

This clone was counted ten times or more. The read terminates 3 residues ahead of where the CDR3 ends, so the germline J gene completes it. The chain couples TRBV18 to TRBJ2-1; 10 bases are a match to TRBD2. Germline V gives CDR1 KGHSH, CDR2 LQKENI. Trimming removed 0 bases from V and 5 bases from J; junction bases left unmatched: 1. The CDR3 contains 15 residues. The CDR3 sequence is CASSPPLAGDNEQFF. CDR3 DNA, as far as it was read: TGTGCCAGCTCACCACCCCTAGCGGGAGACAATGAG.

This clone was detected ten times or more. CDR3 bases read: TGCAGTGTAGACGGAGGACAGTCGACAGGGAACATT. Its translation is CSVDGGQSTGNI. The whole CDR3 sequence is CSVDGGQSTGNIQYF. The V and J genes are TRBV20-1 and TRBJ2-4, with 7 bases fitting TRBD1. The CDR3 goes on 3 residues after the read ends, and that part is filled in from the germline J gene. The germline V gene has CDR1 DFQATT and CDR2 SNEGSKA (reference sequence). The CDR3 runs to 15 residues. V lost 7 bases to trimming and J lost 7 bases; unmatched junction nucleotides: 16.

The sample holds many counts of this clone. The read terminates 3 residues before the CDR3 end, so the remaining end is supplied by the germline J gene. V gene TRBV19 combines with J gene TRBJ1-1; TRBD1 agrees at 7 bases. The CDR3 runs 14 residues. The V and J ends lost 5 bases and 0 bases, in that order; junction bases with no gene match: 3. Germline V lookup: CDR1 LNHDA, CDR2 SQIVND (reference sequence). CDR3 DNA, as far as it was read: TGTGCCAGTAGTCTGGGACAGCTGAACACTGAA. It encodes CASSLGQLNTE. The full CDR3 protein reads CASSLGQLNTEAFF.

This clone appeared many times. The read ends 3 residues before the CDR3 terminus; that terminus is restored from the germline J gene. The chain recombines TRBV20-1 with TRBJ1-2; D is ambiguous. Looked up from germline, CDR1 is DFQATT and CDR2 is SNEGSKA (reference sequence). Trimming took 0 bases from V and 4 from J, leaving 12 bases between them. This CDR3 contains 14 residues. The covered CDR3 bases are TGCAGTGCTAGAGACGTGGAGAAGGGCTATGGC. Translated: CSARDVEKGYG. The entire CDR3 sequence reads CSARDVEKGYGYTF.

This clone was picked up many times. The CDR3 end lies 3 residues beyond the end of the read and is filled in from the germline J gene. This rearrangement joins TRBV20-1 to TRBJ2-7, with 8 bases aligning to TRBD2. This CDR3 region has 15 residues. CDR1 is DFQATT and CDR2 is SNEGSKA in the germline V gene (reference sequence). V gave up 5 bases and J gave up 2 bases; unmatched junction bases: 11. The CDR3 reads CSAFRSQRGTYEQYF. The CDR3 bases that were read are TGCAGTGCTTTCCGTTCTCAGCGGGGGACCTACGAG.

In this sample, this clone turned up a few times. The missing CDR3 end, 3 residues past where the read stops, is filled in from the germline J gene. The V call is TRBV10-2, the J call TRBJ2-3; 7 bases are shared with TRBD2. Germline-derived CDR1 and CDR2 are WSHSY and SAAADI. Germline trimming cut 8 bases from V and 5 bases from J; bases unmatched to any gene: 19. The CDR3 sequence is 17 residues long. CDR3: CASGEDRALAIGDTQYF. Partial CDR3 DNA: TGCGCCAGCGGGGAAGACCGGGCACTAGCGATTGGAGATACG.

This clone showed up many times. CDR3: CASSDLSGFGNTIYF. The DNA read from the CDR3 is TGTGCCAGCAGCGACCTGTCAGGGTTTGGAAACACC. The V gene is TRBV5-5, the J gene TRBJ1-3, with a tentative D call TRBD1 (5 bases). The CDR3 goes on 3 residues after the read ends, and that part is filled in from the germline J gene. Deletions cut 4 bases from V and 3 bases from J, with 14 bases between. CDR3 length: 15 amino acids. Germline CDR1 reads SGHKS; CDR2 reads YYEKEE (reference sequence).

This clone was observed many times. The read falls 3 residues short of the CDR3 end, and the missing part is taken from the germline J gene. V usage is TRBV7-2 and J usage is TRBJ2-7, with 9 bases that match TRBD2. Germline lookup yields CDR1 SGHTA and CDR2 FQGNSA. This CDR3 is built from 15 residues. V dropped 3 bases and J dropped 3; count of bases not matched to a gene: 6. The CDR3 sequence is CASSLSSGRGYEQYF. The CDR3 bases that were read are TGTGCCAGCAGCTTGAGTAGCGGGAGAGGCTACGAG.

This clone showed up many times. Read data end 3 residues before the CDR3 end; the end is taken from the germline J gene. The V gene is TRBV5-3, the J gene TRBJ2-5, with a possible D match to TRBD2 (7 bases). TRBV5-3 is an ORF, and what it does is uncertain. The CDR3 runs to 15 residues. Trimming cost V 4 bases and J 3 bases, with 16 bases left between them. CDR3 protein: CARSPRGQGEETQYF. The sequenced part of the CDR3 DNA is TGTGCCAGAAGCCCGCGGGGGCAGGGAGAAGAGACC.

This clone appeared many times. Read coverage stops 3 residues before the CDR3 terminus; the germline J gene supplies the remainder. The chain combines TRBV10-3 with TRBJ2-2; TRBD2 matches at 12 bases. Per the germline V gene, CDR1 is ENHRY and CDR2 is SYGVKD. The CDR3 has 14 amino acids. The junction had 2 bases not matched to a gene; V was cut back by 11 bases and J by 1 base. CDR3: CAVLAGGNTGELFF. The CDR3 bases that were read are TGTGCCGTACTAGCGGGAGGGAACACCGGGGAG.

This clone was counted at least ten times. The CDR3 end falls 3 residues outside the read, so it is completed with the germline J gene. The rearrangement links TRBV20-1 to TRBJ2-7, with 7 bases aligning to TRBD2. V shed 0 bases, J shed 0 bases, and the junction held 5 bases outside the gene matches. CDR1 is DFQATT, CDR2 SNEGSKA, per germline (reference sequence). There are 15 residues in the CDR3. CDR3 loop: CSARDGLAGSYEQYF. The covered CDR3 bases are TGCAGTGCTAGAGATGGGTTAGCGGGCTCCTACGAG.